The rows below give T cell receptor beta chains drawn from one sample of a study of cytomegalovirus exposure and HLA in healthy donors. TCRdb's copy holds only in-frame clones and misses some; the assay was immunoSEQ multiplex PCR. This table holds approximately 270,000 clones, 86% found once. Sample: PBMCs. These receptors were obtained from a woman aged 18-30 years in good health and CMV-seronegative. Both conserved end residues are part of each CDR3. The D gene is left open where the match is weak. Some rows have no size entry. The others give once, few or many, or a class for an expanded clone.

TRBV5-1,TRBD1,NA,TRBJ1-2,15,CASSSRDRVGYGYTF,TGCGCCAGCAGCTCCCGGGACAGGGTCGGCTATGGCTACACCTTC
TRBV30,NA,NA,TRBJ1-1,14,CACSSAGPNTEAFF,TGTGCCTGTTCCTCCGCGGGACCTAACACTGAAGCTTTCTTT
TRBV5-1,TRBD2,NA,TRBJ2-1,13,CASSFIAGLEQFF,TGCGCCAGCAGCTTCATAGCGGGACTTGAGCAGTTCTTC
TRBV10-3,NA,NA,TRBJ2-1,12,CAIRSGTNEQFF,TGTGCCATCAGGAGCGGGACAAATGAGCAGTTCTTC
TRBV5-6,NA,NA,TRBJ1-6,15,CASSPGGAYNSPLHF,TGTGCCAGCAGTCCGGGAGGGGCCTATAATTCACCCCTCCACTTT
TRBV9,NA,NA,TRBJ1-1,14,CASSVGGPNTEAFF,TGTGCCAGCAGCGTAGGGGGCCCGAACACTGAAGCTTTCTTT
TRBV18,NA,once,TRBJ2-2,16,CASSPVNSGGTGELFF,TGTGCCAGCTCACCGGTTAACTCCGGAGGGACCGGGGAGCTGTTTTTT
TRBV7-9,NA,NA,TRBJ2-7,12,CASSQNSYEQYF,TGTGCCAGCAGCCAGAATTCCTACGAGCAGTACTTC
TRBV27,TRBD1,NA,TRBJ1-4,16,CASSSRGSRGNEKLFF,TGTGCCAGCAGTTCCCGGGGGAGCAGGGGGAATGAAAAACTGTTTTTT
TRBV25-1,NA,few,TRBJ2-7,12,CATGGLSYEQYF,TGTGCCACCGGCGGGCTCTCCTACGAGCAGTACTTC
TRBV5-1,NA,NA,TRBJ1-3,14,CASSLGGNGNTIYF,TGCGCCAGCAGCTTGGGCGGGAACGGAAACACCATATATTTT
TRBV7-9,NA,NA,TRBJ2-5,15,CASSSPGTFGETQYF,TGTGCCAGCAGCTCGCCCGGAACATTCGGGGAGACCCAGTACTTC
TRBV27,NA,NA,TRBJ1-1,17,CASSFWQGQSVNTEAFF,TGTGCCAGCAGTTTTTGGCAGGGTCAGAGTGTGAACACTGAAGCTTTCTTT
TRBV7-9,TRBD2,NA,TRBJ2-3,15,CASSLPTSGADTQYF,TGTGCCAGCAGCTTACCGACTAGCGGGGCAGATACGCAGTATTTT
TRBV14,NA,NA,TRBJ1-2,13,CASSQQGLSGYTF,TGTGCCAGCAGCCAACAGGGACTGAGTGGCTACACCTTC
TRBV4-3,TRBD1,NA,TRBJ1-1,16,CASSRGQGVMNTEAFF,TGCGCCAGCAGCCGGGGACAGGGGGTAATGAACACTGAAGCTTTCTTT
TRBV5-1,NA,NA,TRBJ2-5,14,CASSLVGGPETQYF,TGCGCCAGCAGCTTGGTGGGGGGGCCAGAGACCCAGTACTTC
TRBV4-1,TRBD2,once,TRBJ2-2,17,CASSQATSGRGTGELFF,TGCGCCAGCAGCCAGGCGACTAGCGGGAGGGGAACCGGGGAGCTGTTTTTT
TRBV11-2,NA,NA,TRBJ1-2,14,CASSFRSGLSRYTF,TGTGCCAGCAGCTTTAGGTCGGGACTTAGTCGGTACACCTTC